This T cell receptor beta chain is drawn from a study of CD8+ T cells in alopecia areata. General study findings and limits: The study also sequences resident alphabeta T cells of normal skin in scalp samples. Lesional scalp, especially alopecia totalis/universalis, showed higher clonality than normal scalp.

The V end was cut by 3 bases, the J end by 6 bases, with 11 bases between. Germline loops: CDR1 SQVTM, CDR2 ANQGSEA. The CDR3 is made up of 12 amino acids. This clone was observed a few times. Its antigen remains unidentified. Sorting of CD4+ and CD8+ T cells was performed on PBMCs. RNA extraction and reverse transcription yielded cDNA as sequencing template. Assay used: immunoSEQ multiplex PCR; TCRdb lists only in-frame clones, some missing. The table records about 120,000 clones, 35% to 40% of them present only once. This TCR was sampled from a human donor with alopecia areata. The V call is TRBV29-1, the J call TRBJ2-5, with D unclear. The sequencing input was CD4+ T cells sorted from blood. This CDR3 is CSVDPNVQTQYF. In DNA form, the CDR3 reads TGCAGCGTTGACCCCAACGTTCAGACCCAGTACTTC. Variable domain in full (rest from reference TRBV29-1 and TRBJ2-5): SAVISQKPSRDICQRGTSLTIQCQVDSQVTMMFWYRQQPGQSLTLIATANQGSEATYESGFVIDKFPISRPNLTFSTLTVSNMSPEDSSIYLCSVDPNVQTQYFGPGTRLLVL.